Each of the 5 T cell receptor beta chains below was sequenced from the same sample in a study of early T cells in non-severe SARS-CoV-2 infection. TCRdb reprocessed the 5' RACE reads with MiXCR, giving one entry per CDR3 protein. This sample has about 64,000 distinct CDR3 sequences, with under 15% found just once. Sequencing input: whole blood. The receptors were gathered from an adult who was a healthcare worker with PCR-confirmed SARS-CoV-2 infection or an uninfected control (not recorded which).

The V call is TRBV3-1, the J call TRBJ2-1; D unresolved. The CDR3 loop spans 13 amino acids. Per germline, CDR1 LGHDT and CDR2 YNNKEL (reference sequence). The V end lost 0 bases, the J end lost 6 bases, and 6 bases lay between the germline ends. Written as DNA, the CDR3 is TGTGCCAGCAGCCAAGACAGGAGCAATGAGCAGTTCTTC. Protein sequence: CASSQDRSNEQFF.

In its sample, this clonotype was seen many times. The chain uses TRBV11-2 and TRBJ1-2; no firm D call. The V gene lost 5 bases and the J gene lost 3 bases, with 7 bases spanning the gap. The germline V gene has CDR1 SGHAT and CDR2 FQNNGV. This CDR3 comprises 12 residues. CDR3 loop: CASSGTDYGYTF. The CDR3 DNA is TGTGCCAGCAGCGGAACGGACTATGGCTACACCTTC. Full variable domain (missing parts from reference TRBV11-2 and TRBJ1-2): EAGVAQSPRYKIIEKRQSVAFWCNPISGHATLYWYQQILGQGPKLLIQFQNNGVVDDSQLPKDRFSAERLKGVDSTLKIQPAKLEDSAVYLCASSGTDYGYTFGSGTRLTVV.

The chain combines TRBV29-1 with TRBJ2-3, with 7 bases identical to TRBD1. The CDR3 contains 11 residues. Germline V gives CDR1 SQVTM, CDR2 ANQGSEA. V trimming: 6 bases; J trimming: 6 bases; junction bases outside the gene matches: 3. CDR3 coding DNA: TGCAGCGTCGCACAGGGGGATACGCAGTATTTT. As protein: CSVAQGDTQYF.

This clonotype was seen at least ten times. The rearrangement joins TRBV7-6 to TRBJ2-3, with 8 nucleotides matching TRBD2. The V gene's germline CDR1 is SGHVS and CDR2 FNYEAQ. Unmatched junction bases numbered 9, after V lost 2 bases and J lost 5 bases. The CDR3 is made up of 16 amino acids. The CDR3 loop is CASSLKGGGSVDTQYF. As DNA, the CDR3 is TGTGCCAGCAGCTTAAAAGGCGGGGGGTCGGTAGATACGCAGTATTTT.

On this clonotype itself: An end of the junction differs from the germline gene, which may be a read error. CDR3 in DNA: TGCAGCGTTGAACGGGCCAGGGGGCAAGAGACCCGGTACTTC. It yields the protein CSVERARGQETRYF. The chain links TRBV29-1 to TRBJ2-5; 8 bases align to TRBD1. CDR1 and CDR2 from the germline V gene are SQVTM and ANQGSEA. This CDR3 is 14 amino acids long.